What follows are 11 T cell receptor beta chains derived from one specimen sequenced in a study of identical twins. TCRdb re-derived calls from the 5' RACE reads in MiXCR, one entry per CDR3 protein. The repertoire holds roughly 1.6 million distinct CDR3 sequences, with about 30% as singletons. Material: cord blood. Receptor source: a newborn girl in good health.

V is TRBV20-1 and J is TRBJ2-3; unclear D gene. V was trimmed by 0 bases and J by 0 bases, leaving 13 bases between them. CDR1 is DFQATT, CDR2 SNEGSKA, per germline (reference sequence). This CDR3 region has 16 residues. CDR3 residues: CSARDRPRFSTDTQYF. In nucleotides, the CDR3 is TGCAGTGCTAGAGATCGCCCTAGATTTAGCACAGATACGCAGTATTTT.

The chain recombines TRBV28 with TRBJ2-1; D gene unclear. Trimming stripped 2 bases from V and 12 bases from J, with 20 bases between. Germline-derived CDR1 and CDR2 are MDHEN and SYDVKM. This CDR3 spans 15 amino acids. The CDR3 protein is CASSLDAAPSKRQFF. The DNA of the CDR3 is TGTGCCAGCAGTTTAGACGCAGCCCCATCAAAGCGGCAGTTCTTC.

V gene TRBV29-1 combines with J gene TRBJ1-2; no definite D call. V dropped 4 bases and J dropped 7 bases, with 13 bases sitting between them. Germline V gives CDR1 SQVTM, CDR2 ANQGSEA. CDR3 length: 12 amino acids. The CDR3 DNA is TGCAGCGTTGGGAGGCTGACTGTTGGCTACACCTTC. Encoded protein: CSVGRLTVGYTF.

At least ten counts were recorded for this clonotype. The CDR3 DNA reads as TGTGCCAGCAGCTTAGGCGGGGGGGCTAGCACAGATACGCAGTATTTT. Protein: CASSLGGGASTDTQYF. The chain couples TRBV7-2 to TRBJ2-3, with 9 bases that match TRBD2. The junction had 2 bases not matched to a gene; V was cut back by 1 base and J by 0 bases. This CDR3 is built from 16 residues. CDR1 is SGHTA and CDR2 is FQGNSA in the germline V gene.

The chain joins TRBV5-1 to TRBJ2-4; D is unresolved. The tail of the sequence fits TRBJ2-7 better, so the J call may be wrong. CDR1 and CDR2 (germline): SGHRS, YFSETQ. The CDR3 has 13 amino acids. The DNA of the CDR3 is TGCGCCAGCAGCTTGCCTCCGTCTAACGAGCAGTACTTC. Translated: CASSLPPSNEQYF.

Of note for this clonotype: This could be a read error, since a much larger clone is one nucleotide away. The rearrangement uses TRBV24-1 and TRBJ2-1; D unclear. Germline V gives CDR1 KGHDR, CDR2 SFDVKD. The germline V and J ends were trimmed by 1 base and 6 bases, with 3 bases remaining between them. This CDR3 is 12 amino acids long. This CDR3 reads CATSDFCNEQFF. CDR3 coding DNA: TGTGCCACCAGTGATTTCTGCAATGAGCAGTTCTTC.

This clonotype appeared many times. The J gene is TRBJ2-5, the V gene TRBV13, with D maybe TRBD2 (6 bases). Germline assignment: CDR1 PRHDT and CDR2 FYEKMQ (reference sequence). V lost 1 base, J lost 1 base, and 10 bases lay in between. The CDR3 contains 15 residues. CDR3 loop: CASSLDGGIQETQYF. CDR3 nucleotides: TGTGCCAGCAGCTTAGACGGGGGAATCCAAGAGACCCAGTACTTC. The full variable domain, completed using reference TRBV13 and TRBJ2-5, is AAGVIQSPRHLIKEKRETATLKCYPIPRHDTVYWYQQGPGQDPQFLISFYEKMQSDKGSIPDRFSAQQFSDYHSELNMSSLELGDSALYFCASSLDGGIQETQYFGPGTRLLVL.

V gene TRBV5-1 combines with J gene TRBJ2-1, with TRBD2 matching over 9 bases. The CDR3 extends over 21 amino acids. Trimming took 1 base from V and 6 from J; bases not matched to a gene: 23. The V gene's germline CDR1 is SGHRS and CDR2 YFSETQ. Written as DNA, the CDR3 is TGCGCCAGCAGCTTGAATGGTATAGGGCGGGAGGGCCCAATCTCACTCAATGAGCAGTTCTTC. It specifies CASSLNGIGREGPISLNEQFF.

Only a few counts were recorded for this clonotype. The CDR3 DNA is TGTGCCAGCAGCCGAGACAGGGTAAGATCGGAGCAGTACTTC. It is translated as CASSRDRVRSEQYF. The chain is built from TRBV14 and TRBJ2-4; 7 bases map to TRBD1. V lost 4 bases and J lost 13; bases outside the gene matches: 13. This CDR3 is 14 amino acids long. From germline, CDR1 is SGHDN and CDR2 FVKESK.

This clonotype turned up a few times. V and J are TRBV20-1 and TRBJ1-2, with D tentatively TRBD1 (6 bases). The CDR3 runs 14 residues. V dropped 5 bases and J dropped 3 bases, with 16 bases sitting between them. The germline gives CDR1 DFQATT, CDR2 SNEGSKA (reference sequence). CDR3 DNA: TGCAGTGCTTTCAGTACCGGGACACACTATGGCTACACCTTC. This gives the protein CSAFSTGTHYGYTF.

The V gene is TRBV20-1, the J gene TRBJ2-1, with D unresolved. Trimming cost V 3 bases and J 5 bases, with 11 bases left between them. Germline V gene data show CDR1 as DFQATT and CDR2 as SNEGSKA (reference sequence). This CDR3 has 13 residues. The CDR3 nucleotides are TGCAGTGCTAGGCGTGGGCCGGACAATGAGCAGTTCTTC. Translation: CSARRGPDNEQFF.